The TCR beta chain described here comes from a study of blood T cell repertoires in COVID-19. Study-wide background: The United States, Italy and Spain provided the acute and convalescent COVID-19 samples. The cDNA or gDNA used as material had been derived from T cells, B-cell-depleted T cells, or PBMCs.

Original data processing: From reference gene primer amplification, estimates of nucleated cell counts were derived. Sequencing used immunoSEQ multiplex PCR; TCRdb keeps in-frame clones, though not all of them. The DNA was the basis for D and trimming; V, J and clone size are from that table. Among 65,000 to 90,000 clones, 89% were seen once, and the ten largest hold around 8.6%. The CDR3 contains 15 residues. The germline gives CDR1 SNHLY, CDR2 FYNNEI. Deletions cut 3 bases from V and 0 bases from J, with 9 bases between. The sequence derives from a man aged 50 or older with acute or convalescent COVID-19. V usage is TRBV2 and J usage is TRBJ1-5; D call uncertain. Sequencing was done on a sample of peripheral blood. The CDR3 spells CASSDGRNSNQPQHF. The CDR3 nucleotides read TGTGCCAGCAGTGACGGCAGGAATAGCAATCAGCCCCAGCATTTT.